The 11 T cell receptor beta chains below all came from one sample that was sequenced in a study of CD8 T cells in ankylosing spondylitis. TCRdb used MiXCR to reprocess the 5' RACE reads, holding one entry per CDR3 protein. The sample lists about 750,000 distinct CDR3 sequences, 15% to 20% occurring once. Study findings and constraints: Characteristic of ankylosing spondylitis blood, it appeared, was a TCR beta motif comprising about eight highly homologous variants.

These TCRs' antigens remain unknown. The sample comprised blood, either unsorted or a sorted T cell fraction (not recorded which). These receptors were obtained from a male donor with ankylosing spondylitis.

The chain carries TRBV7-9 and TRBJ1-1; D call uncertain. The length of the CDR3 is 12 residues. Trimming took off 5 bases at V and 6 bases at J, with 10 bases between the two ends. Per germline, CDR1 SEHNR and CDR2 FQNEAQ (reference sequence). This CDR3 reads CASSPKVPEAFF. The CDR3 bases are TGTGCCAGCAGCCCCAAGGTCCCTGAAGCTTTCTTT.

The V gene is TRBV12-3 or TRBV12-4, the J gene TRBJ2-5; 12 bases are shared with TRBD2. The CDR3 runs 16 residues. The trim removed 6 bases at V and 7 bases at J, leaving 12 bases unmatched. The CDR3 DNA reads TGTGCCAGCAGCCCCCCGGGACTAGCGGGTGTCCGGACCCAGTACTTC. Its translation: CASSPPGLAGVRTQYF.

This clonotype was picked up a small number of times. The V call is TRBV10-3, the J call TRBJ2-1; the D gene is possibly TRBD2 (6 bases). The length of the CDR3 is 12 residues. In germline, CDR1 is ENHRY, CDR2 SYGVKD. V was shortened by 2 bases and J by 14 bases, with 13 bases between the two germline ends. CDR3 amino acids: CAISEGVREEFF. The DNA for the CDR3 is TGTGCCATCAGTGAGGGGGTCAGGGAGGAGTTCTTC.

This CDR3 is CASRHQGQNTEAFF. CDR3 nucleotides: TGCGCCAGCAGACACCAGGGACAGAACACTGAAGCTTTCTTT. The chain carries TRBV5-1 and TRBJ1-1; a possible D gene is TRBD1 (6 bases). The CDR3 length is 14 residues. In germline, CDR1 is SGHRS, CDR2 YFSETQ. V lost 5 bases to trimming and J lost 1 base, with 12 bases between them.

This chain uses TRBV4-2 with TRBJ2-1; no clear D gene. V was trimmed by 0 bases and J by 0 bases, leaving 12 bases between them. The germline CDR1 and CDR2 sequences are LGHNA and YNFKEQ. The length of the CDR3 is 17 residues. This chain's CDR3 is CASSQEGLPSSYNEQFF. CDR3 sequence (DNA): TGTGCCAGCAGCCAAGAAGGGCTACCTAGCTCCTACAATGAGCAGTTCTTC.

The chain couples TRBV12-3 or TRBV12-4 to TRBJ2-3, with 7 bases identical to TRBD2. This CDR3 spans 15 amino acids. Germline trimming cut 5 bases from V and 8 bases from J; bases unmatched to any gene: 13. The chain's CDR3 is CASSPHVTSDATQYF. The CDR3 DNA sequence: TGTGCCAGCAGTCCCCACGTTACTAGCGACGCTACGCAGTATTTT.

Many counts were recorded for this clonotype. The V gene is TRBV29-1, the J gene TRBJ2-2; D not resolved. This CDR3 region has 14 residues. CDR1 and CDR2 from the germline V gene are SQVTM and ANQGSEA. V lost 7 bases to trimming and J lost 6 bases, with 18 bases between them. The CDR3, as DNA: TGCAGCGCACGCCTAGTGGTTGGTCCCGGGGAGCTGTTTTTT. It translates to CSARLVVGPGELFF.

This clonotype occurred a few times. V is TRBV12-3 or TRBV12-4 and J is TRBJ2-7; D possibly corresponds to TRBD1 (6 bases). The V end lost 3 bases, the J end lost 2 bases, and 11 bases lay between the germline ends. The CDR3 is 14 amino acids. The CDR3 DNA is TGTGCCAGCAGTTTCGGGACACAAGCCTACGAGCAGTACTTC. Translated: CASSFGTQAYEQYF.

CDR3 DNA sequence: TGTGCCAGCAGTTTATCCCCGACAGGGGTGTCGGGAGAGACCCAGTACTTC. It is translated as CASSLSPTGVSGETQYF. The chain is built from TRBV28 and TRBJ2-5; 8 bases line up with TRBD1. In germline, CDR1 is MDHEN, CDR2 SYDVKM. The CDR3 runs 17 residues. V trimming: 1 base; J trimming: 4 bases; junction bases outside the gene matches: 11.

The J gene is TRBJ1-6, the V gene TRBV4-3, with 8 bases that match TRBD1. The CDR3 contains 13 residues. The trim removed 2 bases at V and 9 bases at J, leaving 0 bases unmatched. Looked up from germline, CDR1 is LGHNA and CDR2 is YSLEER. The CDR3: CASSQTGGSPLHF. DNA of the CDR3: TGCGCCAGCAGCCAAACAGGGGGTTCACCCCTCCACTTT.

Only a few counts were recorded for this clonotype. The chain carries TRBV9 and TRBJ1-6; unclear D gene. CDR1 is SGDLS, CDR2 YYNGEE, per germline. The CDR3 is 15 amino acids. Trimming pared 0 bases from V and 9 bases from J, leaving 13 bases between. CDR3 bases: TGTGCCAGCAGCGTAGCGACGGGGATGAGTTCACCCCTCCACTTT. Translating gives CASSVATGMSSPLHF.